This T cell receptor (beta chain) was sequenced during a study of response to subunit inactivated influenza vaccine (dated by TCRdb to 2016 to 2019). Looking at the study overall: Deep quantitative profiling of the T cell receptor repertoire was used in the study to follow responses to a trivalent subunit inactivated influenza vaccine.

The sample holds a few counts of this clonotype. Its antigen is not yet known. The input lacks base qualities; no much larger clone sits a single base away. The library was made by RT-PCR. The sequencer was an Illumina HiSeq 2500. The raw public data were reprocessed by TCRdb itself: fastp quality trimming at Q25, MiXCR clonotype calling, in-frame beta chains only. Rows are combined by CDR3 protein, so each entry shows the most common genes and DNA. The sample has 500,000 to 750,000 distinct CDR3 sequences on record, approximately 14% of them singletons. Together, the top ten hold approximately 10% of the sample. CDR1 and CDR2 were assigned from the germline V gene as MDHEN and SYDVKM. Ends trimmed: V by 6 bases, J by 0 bases; bases unmatched to a gene: 13. The CDR3 runs 17 residues from the cysteine to the phenylalanine. CDR3 DNA is the only sequence kept; it has 51 bases, read in frame from the first base.

The study at large found these results: It was suggested by the authors that each seasonal influenza vaccination may recruit only a limited number of new T cells.

The rearrangement combines TRBV28 with TRBJ2-7, with 8 bases in between that match TRBD1. This receptor was identified in a man aged 45-60 years who received an inactivated influenza vaccine. Donor details come from another sample of the same person, matched by shared clones. Source: PBMCs from blood, taken 12 days after vaccination. Here the CDR3 is given as CASSLDRDRLSSYEQYF. In nucleotide form, the sequence is TGTGCCAGCAGCTTGGACAGGGATCGCCTCAGCTCCTACGAGCAGTACTTC.